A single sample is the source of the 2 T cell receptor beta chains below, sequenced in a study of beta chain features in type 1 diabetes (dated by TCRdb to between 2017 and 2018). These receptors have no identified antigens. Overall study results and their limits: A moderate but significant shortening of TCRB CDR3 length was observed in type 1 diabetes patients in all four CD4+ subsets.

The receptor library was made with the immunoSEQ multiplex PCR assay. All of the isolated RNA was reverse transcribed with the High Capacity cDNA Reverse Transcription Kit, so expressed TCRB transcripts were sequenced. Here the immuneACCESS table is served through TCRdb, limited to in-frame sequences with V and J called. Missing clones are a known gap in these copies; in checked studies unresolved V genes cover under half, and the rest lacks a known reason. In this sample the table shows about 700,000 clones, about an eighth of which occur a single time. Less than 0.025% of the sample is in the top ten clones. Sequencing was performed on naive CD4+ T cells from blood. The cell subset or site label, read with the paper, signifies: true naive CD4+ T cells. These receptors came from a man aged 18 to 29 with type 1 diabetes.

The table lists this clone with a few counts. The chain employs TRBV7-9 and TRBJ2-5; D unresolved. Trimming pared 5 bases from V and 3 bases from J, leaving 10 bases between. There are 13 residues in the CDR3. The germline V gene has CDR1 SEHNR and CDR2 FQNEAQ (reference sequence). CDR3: CASSRDFEETQYF. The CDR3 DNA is TGTGCCAGCAGCCGTGACTTCGAAGAGACCCAGTACTTC.

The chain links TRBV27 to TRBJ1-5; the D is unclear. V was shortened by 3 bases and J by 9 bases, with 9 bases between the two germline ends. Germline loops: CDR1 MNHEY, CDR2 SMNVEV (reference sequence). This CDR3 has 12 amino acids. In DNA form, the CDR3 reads TGTGCCAGCAGTTTGAGGCTAGGGCCCCAGCATTTT. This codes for CASSLRLGPQHF.